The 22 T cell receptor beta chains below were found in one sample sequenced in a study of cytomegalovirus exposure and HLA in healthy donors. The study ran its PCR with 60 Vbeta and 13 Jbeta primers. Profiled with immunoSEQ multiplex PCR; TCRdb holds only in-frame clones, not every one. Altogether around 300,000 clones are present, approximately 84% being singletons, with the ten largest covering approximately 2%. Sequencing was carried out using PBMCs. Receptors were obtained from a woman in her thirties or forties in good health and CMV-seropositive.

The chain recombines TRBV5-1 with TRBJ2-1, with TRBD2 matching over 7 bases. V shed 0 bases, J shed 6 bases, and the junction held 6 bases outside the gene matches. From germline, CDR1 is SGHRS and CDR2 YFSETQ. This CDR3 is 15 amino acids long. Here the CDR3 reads CASSLEGGPTNEQFF. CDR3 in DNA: TGCGCCAGCAGCTTGGAGGGAGGGCCAACCAATGAGCAGTTCTTC.

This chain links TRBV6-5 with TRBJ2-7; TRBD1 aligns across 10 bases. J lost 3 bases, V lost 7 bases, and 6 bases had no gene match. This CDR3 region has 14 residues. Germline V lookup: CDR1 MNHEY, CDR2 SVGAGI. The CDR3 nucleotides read TGTGCCAGCACCGGACAGGGGGGAATCTACGAGCAGTACTTC. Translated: CASTGQGGIYEQYF.

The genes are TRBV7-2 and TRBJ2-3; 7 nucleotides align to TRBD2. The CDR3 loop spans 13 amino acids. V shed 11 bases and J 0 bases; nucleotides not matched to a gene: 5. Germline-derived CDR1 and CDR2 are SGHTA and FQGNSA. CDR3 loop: CAGGRDSTDTQYF. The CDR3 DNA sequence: TGTGCCGGAGGGAGGGATAGCACAGATACGCAGTATTTT.

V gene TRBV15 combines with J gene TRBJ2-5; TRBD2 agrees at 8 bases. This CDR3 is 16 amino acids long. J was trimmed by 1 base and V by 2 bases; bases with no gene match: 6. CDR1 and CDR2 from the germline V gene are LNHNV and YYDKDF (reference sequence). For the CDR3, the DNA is TGTGCCACCAGCAGAAAGGGGAGCGGGGGCCAAGAGACCCAGTACTTC. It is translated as CATSRKGSGGQETQYF.

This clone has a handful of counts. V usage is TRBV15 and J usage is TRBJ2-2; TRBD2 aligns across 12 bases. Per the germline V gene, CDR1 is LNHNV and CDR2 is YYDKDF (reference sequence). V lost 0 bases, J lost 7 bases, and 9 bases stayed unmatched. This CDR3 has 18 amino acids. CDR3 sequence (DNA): TGTGCCACCAGCAGAGATCGACTAGCGGGAGTTTCGATCGGGGAGCTGTTTTTT. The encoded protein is CATSRDRLAGVSIGELFF.

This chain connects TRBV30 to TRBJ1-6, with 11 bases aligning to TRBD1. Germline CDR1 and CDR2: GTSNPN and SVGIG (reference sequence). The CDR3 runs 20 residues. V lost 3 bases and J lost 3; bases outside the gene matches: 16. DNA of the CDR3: TGTGCCTGGAGCTCGCGTAGGACAGGGGGCAACCATCGCTATAATTCACCCCTCCACTTT. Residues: CAWSSRRTGGNHRYNSPLHF. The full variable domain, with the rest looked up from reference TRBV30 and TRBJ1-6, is SQTIHQWPATLVQPVGSPLSLECTVEGTSNPNLYWYRQAAGRGLQLLFYSVGIGQISSEVPQNLSASRPQDRQFILSSKKLLLSDSGFYLCAWSSRRTGGNHRYNSPLHFGNGTRLTVT.

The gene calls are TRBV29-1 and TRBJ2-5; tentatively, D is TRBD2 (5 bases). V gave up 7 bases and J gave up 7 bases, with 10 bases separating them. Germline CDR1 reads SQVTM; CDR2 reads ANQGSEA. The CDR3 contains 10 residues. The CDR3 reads CSAMGVTQYF. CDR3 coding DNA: TGCAGCGCTATGGGAGTGACCCAGTACTTC.

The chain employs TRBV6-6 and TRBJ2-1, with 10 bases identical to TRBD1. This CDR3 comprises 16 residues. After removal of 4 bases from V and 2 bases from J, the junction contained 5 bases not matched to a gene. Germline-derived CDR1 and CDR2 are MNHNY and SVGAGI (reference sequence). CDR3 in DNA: TGTGCCAGCAGTTCCCGACAGGGGGCCGCCTACAATGAGCAGTTCTTC. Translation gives CASSSRQGAAYNEQFF.

The CDR3: CARSHGLAYNEQFF. CDR3 DNA sequence: TGTGCCAGAAGCCACGGACTAGCGTACAATGAGCAGTTCTTC. The V and J genes are TRBV5-3 and TRBJ2-1; the match to TRBD2 covers 9 bases. TRBV5-3 is known as an ORF, though its function is uncertain. Germline trimming cut 4 bases from V and 4 bases from J; bases unmatched to any gene: 3. The CDR3 length is 14 residues.

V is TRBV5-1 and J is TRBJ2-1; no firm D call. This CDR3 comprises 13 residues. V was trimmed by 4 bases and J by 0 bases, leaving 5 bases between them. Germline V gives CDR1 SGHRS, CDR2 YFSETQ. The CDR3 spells CASSESSYNEQFF. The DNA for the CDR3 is TGCGCCAGCAGCGAGAGCTCCTACAATGAGCAGTTCTTC.

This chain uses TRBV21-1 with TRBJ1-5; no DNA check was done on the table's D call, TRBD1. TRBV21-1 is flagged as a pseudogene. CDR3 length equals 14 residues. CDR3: CAGGRWTVYQPQHF. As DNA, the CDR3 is TGTGCCGGCGGCAGATGGACAGTGTATCAGCCCCAGCATTTT.

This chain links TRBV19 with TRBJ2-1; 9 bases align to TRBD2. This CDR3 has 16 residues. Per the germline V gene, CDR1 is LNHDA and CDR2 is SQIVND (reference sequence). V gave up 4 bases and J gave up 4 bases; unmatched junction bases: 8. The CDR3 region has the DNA TGTGCCAGTAGTAAATTGGCGGGAGGGCCATACAATGAGCAGTTCTTC. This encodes CASSKLAGGPYNEQFF.

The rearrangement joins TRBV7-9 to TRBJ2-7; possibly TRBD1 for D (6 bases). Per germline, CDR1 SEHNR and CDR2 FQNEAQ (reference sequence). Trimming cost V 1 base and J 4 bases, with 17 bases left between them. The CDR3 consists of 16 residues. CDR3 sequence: CASSLGQGQIRYEQYF. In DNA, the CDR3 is TGTGCCAGCAGCTTAGGGCAGGGGCAAATTAGGTACGAGCAGTACTTC.

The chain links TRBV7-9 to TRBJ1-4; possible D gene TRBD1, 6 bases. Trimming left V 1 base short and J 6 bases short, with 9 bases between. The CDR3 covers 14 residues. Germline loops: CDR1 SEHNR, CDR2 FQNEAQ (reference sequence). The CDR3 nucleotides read TGTGCCAGCAGCTTAGGGACAGTCGATGAAAAACTGTTTTTT. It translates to CASSLGTVDEKLFF. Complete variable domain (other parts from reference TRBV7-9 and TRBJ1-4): DTGVSQNPRHKITKRGQNVTFRCDPISEHNRLYWYRQTLGQGPEFLTYFQNEAQLEKSRLLSDRFSAERPKGSFSTLEIQRTEQGDSAMYLCASSLGTVDEKLFFGSGTQLSVL.

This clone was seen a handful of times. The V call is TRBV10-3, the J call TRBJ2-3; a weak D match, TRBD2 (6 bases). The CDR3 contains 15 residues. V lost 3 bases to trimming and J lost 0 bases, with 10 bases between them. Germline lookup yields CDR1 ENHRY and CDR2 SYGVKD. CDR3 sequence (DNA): TGTGCCATCAGTGATGGCGGGACCAGCACAGATACGCAGTATTTT. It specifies CAISDGGTSTDTQYF.

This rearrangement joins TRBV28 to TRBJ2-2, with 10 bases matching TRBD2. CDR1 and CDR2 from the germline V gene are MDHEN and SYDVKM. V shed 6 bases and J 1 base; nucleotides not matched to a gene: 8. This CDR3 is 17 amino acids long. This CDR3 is CASSPQGLAKNTGELFF. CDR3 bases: TGTGCCAGCAGCCCTCAGGGACTAGCGAAGAACACCGGGGAGCTGTTTTTT.

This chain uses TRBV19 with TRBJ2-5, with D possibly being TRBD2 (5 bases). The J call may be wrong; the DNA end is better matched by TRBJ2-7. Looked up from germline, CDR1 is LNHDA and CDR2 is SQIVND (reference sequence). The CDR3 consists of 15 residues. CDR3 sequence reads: CASTPTGGSSYEQYF. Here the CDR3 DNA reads TGTGCCAGTACCCCCACCGGAGGTAGCTCCTACGAGCAGTACTTC.

The CDR3 protein is CASRRSRIDEAFF. The CDR3 DNA follows: TGTGCCAGCAGAAGGTCGCGGATTGATGAAGCTTTCTTT. The chain couples TRBV25-1 to TRBJ1-1, with unresolved D. The germline gives CDR1 MGHDK, CDR2 SYGVNS. The length of the CDR3 is 13 residues. The V end was cut by 6 bases, the J end by 7 bases, with 15 bases between.

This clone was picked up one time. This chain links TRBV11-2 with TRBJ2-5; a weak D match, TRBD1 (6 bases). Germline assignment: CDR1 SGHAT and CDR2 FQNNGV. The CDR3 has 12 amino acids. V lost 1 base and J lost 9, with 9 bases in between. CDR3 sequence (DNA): TGTGCCAGCAGCTTAGCAGACAGGCCCCAGTACTTC. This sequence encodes CASSLADRPQYF. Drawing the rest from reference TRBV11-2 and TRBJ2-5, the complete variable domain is EAGVAQSPRYKIIEKRQSVAFWCNPISGHATLYWYQQILGQGPKLLIQFQNNGVVDDSQLPKDRFSAERLKGVDSTLKIQPAKLEDSAVYLCASSLADRPQYFGPGTRLLVL.

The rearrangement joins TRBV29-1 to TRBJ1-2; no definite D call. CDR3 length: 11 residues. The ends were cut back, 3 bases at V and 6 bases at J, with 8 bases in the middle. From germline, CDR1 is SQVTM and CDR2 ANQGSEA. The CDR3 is CSVDLSDGYTF. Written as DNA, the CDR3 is TGCAGCGTTGATCTAAGTGATGGCTACACCTTC.

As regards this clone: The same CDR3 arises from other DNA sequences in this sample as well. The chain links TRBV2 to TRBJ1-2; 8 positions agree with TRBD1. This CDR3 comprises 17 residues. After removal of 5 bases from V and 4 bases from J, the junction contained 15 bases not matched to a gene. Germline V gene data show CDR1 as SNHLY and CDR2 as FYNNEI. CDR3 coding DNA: TGTGCCAGCAGTCCCCCGCCCCTAGGGACAGGCCTCTATGGCTACACCTTC. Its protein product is CASSPPPLGTGLYGYTF. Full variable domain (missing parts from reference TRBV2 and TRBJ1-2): EPEVTQTPSHQVTQMGQEVILRCVPISNHLYFYWYRQILGQKVEFLVSFYNNEISEKSEIFDDQFSVERPDGSNFTLKIRSTKLEDSAMYFCASSPPPLGTGLYGYTFGSGTRLTVV.

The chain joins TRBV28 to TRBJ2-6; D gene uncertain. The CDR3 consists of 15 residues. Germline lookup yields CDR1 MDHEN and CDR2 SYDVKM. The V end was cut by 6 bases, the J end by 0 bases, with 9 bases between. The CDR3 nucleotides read TGTGCCAGCAGCCAAGCTAGCTCTGGGGCCAACGTCCTGACTTTC. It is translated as CASSQASSGANVLTF.